These 26 T cell receptor beta chains were sequenced from one sample in a study of blood T cells in healthy people across ages. A second PCR, run for about 7 to 11 cycles, used a sample-barcoded 5' primer plus a J-beta primer mix. MiXCR, applied by TCRdb to the 5' RACE reads, yields one record per CDR3 protein. The table has 1.5 million to 2 million distinct CDR3 sequences, roughly 27% seen once. Sequencing was done on a sample of blood. These receptors came from a woman aged 25 to 45 in good health.

This clonotype was recorded a few times. The V and J genes are TRBV11-2 and TRBJ2-1, with 10 bases that match TRBD2. Germline CDR1 is SGHAT and CDR2 is FQNNGV. The CDR3 is 17 amino acids. The trim removed 2 bases at V and 9 bases at J, leaving 13 bases unmatched. CDR3 in amino acids: CASSLLTRSGGAAEQFF. DNA of the CDR3: TGTGCCAGCAGCTTACTAACCCGGAGCGGGGGGGCCGCTGAGCAGTTCTTC.

This clonotype was detected only a few times. The chain employs TRBV7-2 and TRBJ2-5; 10 positions agree with TRBD2. Germline assignment: CDR1 SGHTA and CDR2 FQGNSA. After removal of 1 base from V and 6 bases from J, the junction contained 8 bases not matched to a gene. This CDR3 has 16 residues. As DNA, the CDR3 is TGTGCCAGCAGCTTAGAACTAGCGGGGCCTTGGAAGACCCAGTACTTC. It yields the protein CASSLELAGPWKTQYF.

This chain joins TRBV2 and TRBJ1-2; the D gene is possibly TRBD1 (5 bases). CDR1 and CDR2 from the germline V gene are SNHLY and FYNNEI. Trimming removed 7 bases at V and 5 bases at J, with 17 bases between. CDR3 size: 14 residues. This CDR3 reads CASKQAGSGYGYTF. CDR3 in DNA: TGTGCCAGCAAGCAGGCCGGGTCAGGGTATGGCTACACCTTC. The entire variable domain, with the rest obtained from reference TRBV2 and TRBJ1-2, is as follows: EPEVTQTPSHQVTQMGQEVILRCVPISNHLYFYWYRQILGQKVEFLVSFYNNEISEKSEIFDDQFSVERPDGSNFTLKIRSTKLEDSAMYFCASKQAGSGYGYTFGSGTRLTVV.

This clonotype has more than one count but fewer than ten. J is TRBJ2-3 and V is TRBV20-1, with D perhaps being TRBD1 or TRBD2 (5 bases each). Germline CDR1 is DFQATT and CDR2 is SNEGSKA (reference sequence). This CDR3 comprises 13 residues. With 5 bases removed from V and 5 bases from J, the gap between germline ends came to 14 bases. Here the CDR3 reads CSAEGRLGDTQYF. DNA for the CDR3: TGCAGTGCTGAGGGACGGCTCGGAGATACGCAGTATTTT.

The J gene is TRBJ2-3, the V gene TRBV12-3 or TRBV12-4, with D hard to call. V was cut by 3 bases and J by 10 bases, with 11 bases left in between. This CDR3 has 12 amino acids. The CDR3 loop reads CASSLSSNAQYF. The CDR3 DNA follows: TGTGCCAGCAGTTTGAGTAGTAATGCGCAGTATTTT.

With regard to this clonotype: Given a much more abundant clone one base away, this may be a read error. This chain uses TRBV10-3 with TRBJ2-7; TRBD1 aligns across 10 bases. This CDR3 region has 14 residues. In germline, CDR1 is ENHRY, CDR2 SYGVKD. The CDR3: CAIRGDRGSYEQDF. Here the CDR3 DNA reads TGTGCCATCAGGGGGGACAGGGGTTCCTACGAGCAGGACTTC.

This chain's CDR3 is CAIAGTSFSMQYF. CDR3 DNA: TGTGCCATCGCCGGGACCTCCTTTTCCATGCAGTACTTC. The chain is built from TRBV2 and TRBJ2-7, with D possibly called TRBD1 or TRBD2 (5 bases each). CDR1 is SNHLY and CDR2 is FYNNEI in the germline V gene. Trimming left V 10 bases short and J 9 bases short, with 22 bases between. CDR3 length: 13 residues.

This chain connects TRBV7-8 to TRBJ2-4; TRBD2 aligns across 11 bases. From germline, CDR1 is SGHVS and CDR2 FQNEAQ. The CDR3 is 21 amino acids. J gave up 4 bases and V 0 bases, and 17 bases lay outside the gene matches. The CDR3 loop is CASSLAGSGRAGGSGKNIQYF. CDR3 in DNA: TGTGCCAGCAGCTTAGCGGGTAGCGGGAGGGCCGGGGGTAGTGGGAAAAACATTCAGTACTTC.

Worth noting for this clonotype: Being one base from a much bigger clone, this may be a read error. V is TRBV27 and J is TRBJ2-5, with unresolved D. Germline V gene lookup returns CDR1 MNHEY and CDR2 SMNVEV (reference sequence). Trimming stripped 11 bases from V and 2 bases from J, with 12 bases between. The length of the CDR3 is 12 residues. CDR3 DNA: TGTGCCGGTACCACCTTTCAAGAGACCCAGTACTTC. Its protein is CAGTTFQETQYF.

To note about this clonotype: Sequence at one end of the junction differs from germline and may be a read error. The rearrangement joins TRBV5-6 to TRBJ2-5; D is uncertain. The CDR3 is 13 amino acids. Germline V gene sequence: CDR1 SGHDT, CDR2 YYEEEE. CDR3 coding DNA: TGTGTCAGCAGCTCTATAGACCAAGAGACCCAGTACTTC. Its translation: CVSSSIDQETQYF. Full variable domain (rest looked up from reference TRBV5-6 and TRBJ2-5): DAGVTQSPTHLIKTRGQQVTLRCSPKSGHDTVSWYQQALGQGPQFIFQYYEEEERQRGNFPDRFSGHQFPNYSSELNVNALLLGDSALYLCVSSSIDQETQYFGPGTRLLVL.

This clonotype was found many times. The chain carries TRBV13 and TRBJ2-1; 8 nucleotides align to TRBD2. From germline, CDR1 is PRHDT and CDR2 FYEKMQ (reference sequence). V trimming: 6 bases; J trimming: 8 bases; junction bases outside the gene matches: 9. This CDR3 has 14 residues. The CDR3 DNA reads TGTGCCAGCAGACGGGGGGGGTTTCGCGATGAGCAGTTCTTC. This translates into CASRRGGFRDEQFF.

The genes are TRBV27 and TRBJ2-3; D call uncertain. V lost 3 bases, J lost 2 bases, and 6 bases lay in between. CDR3 length: 13 residues. Germline V gene data show CDR1 as MNHEY and CDR2 as SMNVEV (reference sequence). In nucleotides, the CDR3 is TGTGCCAGCAGTTTTCAGACCACAGATACGCAGTATTTT. Protein sequence: CASSFQTTDTQYF.

With respect to this clonotype: A junction boundary mismatches the germline segment, possibly from a read error. The chain links TRBV4-2 to TRBJ2-7; D is undetermined. This CDR3 region has 12 residues. The germline CDR1 and CDR2 sequences are LGHNA and YNFKEQ. This chain's CDR3 is CANSQRAVEQYF. CDR3 in DNA: TGTGCCAACAGCCAACGTGCTGTCGAGCAGTACTTC.

This clonotype was detected a few times. V and J are TRBV6-6 and TRBJ1-5; no firm D call. CDR3 size: 14 residues. Trimming took 6 bases from V and 3 from J, leaving 12 bases between them. Germline V lookup: CDR1 MNHNY, CDR2 SVGAGI (reference sequence). The CDR3 DNA follows: TGTGCCAGCAGGCCGGGCGCCCTCAATCAGCCCCAGCATTTT. The encoded protein is CASRPGALNQPQHF.

The sample holds a few counts of this clonotype. The gene calls are TRBV2 and TRBJ2-1; the match to TRBD2 covers 8 bases. From germline, CDR1 is SNHLY and CDR2 FYNNEI. V shed 4 bases, J shed 4 bases, and the junction held 3 bases outside the gene matches. The length of the CDR3 is 14 residues. CDR3 amino acids: CASSVQRGYNEQFF. CDR3 nucleotides: TGTGCCAGCAGTGTCCAGCGGGGGTACAATGAGCAGTTCTTC. The full variable domain, with the rest looked up from reference TRBV2 and TRBJ2-1, is EPEVTQTPSHQVTQMGQEVILRCVPISNHLYFYWYRQILGQKVEFLVSFYNNEISEKSEIFDDQFSVERPDGSNFTLKIRSTKLEDSAMYFCASSVQRGYNEQFFGPGTRLTVL.

In this sample, this clonotype turned up a few times. The germline gene is not matched at one end of the junction; a read error may be the cause. The gene calls are TRBV6-1 and TRBJ2-5; TRBD2 matches at 10 bases. The CDR3 has 18 amino acids. Germline CDR1 and CDR2: MNHNS and SASEGT. The CDR3 coding sequence is TGTGCCAGCTGTGAAGAACAACGGGAACTAGCGGGGAAAGAGACCCAGTACTTC. Encoded protein: CASCEEQRELAGKETQYF.

About this clonotype: At one boundary the junction diverges from the germline segment, which might be a read error. V gene TRBV5-1 combines with J gene TRBJ2-7; D is perhaps TRBD1 or TRBD2 (5 bases each). The CDR3 consists of 15 residues. In germline, CDR1 is SGHRS, CDR2 YFSETQ. The CDR3 bases are TGCACCAGCAGTTTTACCGGGACCGCCCGCTACGAGCAGTACTTC. This gives the protein CTSSFTGTARYEQYF.

The rearrangement uses TRBV14 and TRBJ2-3; 9 bases line up with TRBD2. The V and J ends lost 6 bases and 2 bases, in that order; junction bases with no gene match: 9. There are 16 residues in the CDR3. Looked up from germline, CDR1 is SGHDN and CDR2 is FVKESK. CDR3 amino acids: CASRGAAGLATDTQYF. As DNA, the CDR3 is TGTGCCAGCAGAGGGGCGGCGGGACTAGCCACAGATACGCAGTATTTT.

Concerning this clonotype itself: A much more abundant neighbour one base away suggests this may be a read error. The chain employs TRBV29-1 and TRBJ2-5; TRBD2 agrees at 7 bases. The CDR3 loop spans 14 amino acids. CDR1 is SQVTM, CDR2 ANQGSEA, per germline. After removal of 1 base from V and 3 bases from J, the junction contained 5 bases not matched to a gene. DNA of the CDR3: TGCAGCGTTGAAGGCGGGAGAAGGGAAGAGACCCAGTACTTC. Protein product: CSVEGGRREETQYF.

The CDR3 region is CSARGRGPYYGYTF. CDR3 DNA sequence: TGCAGTGCTAGAGGGAGGGGGCCCTACTATGGCTACACCTTC. This chain links TRBV20-1 with TRBJ1-2; 7 bases agree with TRBD1. The CDR3 extends over 14 amino acids. V lost 1 base to trimming and J lost 3 bases; unmatched junction nucleotides: 5. CDR1 and CDR2 (germline): DFQATT, SNEGSKA (reference sequence).

CDR3 amino acids: CASSPLGSKREDKDTQYF. The CDR3 DNA sequence: TGTGCCAGCTCCCCCCTAGGCTCGAAGCGGGAGGATAAAGATACGCAGTATTTT. The V call is TRBV18, the J call TRBJ2-3; 9 bases align to TRBD2. CDR1 and CDR2 from the germline V gene are KGHSH and LQKENI. CDR3 size: 18 residues. V shed 6 bases, J shed 5 bases, and the junction held 18 bases outside the gene matches.

This clonotype showed up just a few times. The chain joins TRBV12-3 or TRBV12-4 to TRBJ2-3, with 9 bases aligning to TRBD1. V shed 2 bases and J 5 bases; nucleotides not matched to a gene: 5. This CDR3 has 15 residues. CDR3 sequence (DNA): TGTGCCAGCAGTTTAAGGACAGGGGAGCAAGATACGCAGTATTTT. Translating gives CASSLRTGEQDTQYF.

The rearrangement links TRBV18 to TRBJ2-1; no clear D. Looked up from germline, CDR1 is KGHSH and CDR2 is LQKENI. This CDR3 contains 15 residues. The V gene lost 1 base and the J gene lost 12 bases, with 19 bases spanning the gap. As DNA, the CDR3 is TGTGCCAGCTCACCACAAGTGGGCTCCCAGGATGGGCAGTTCTTC. It specifies CASSPQVGSQDGQFF.

J is TRBJ1-1 and V is TRBV14; 9 nucleotides match TRBD1. The V gene end was trimmed by 0 bases and the J gene end by 2 bases; junction bases not matched to a gene: 4. The CDR3 is 16 amino acids. CDR1 and CDR2 (germline): SGHDN, FVKESK. CDR3 protein: CASSQDVGQGNTEAFF. CDR3 coding DNA: TGTGCCAGCAGCCAAGATGTGGGACAGGGAAACACTGAAGCTTTCTTT.

Worth noting for this clonotype: Its ends do not fully match the called genes, so a read error is possible. The chain combines TRBV5-1 with TRBJ2-7, with D possibly TRBD1 on 5 matching bases. The V gene's germline CDR1 is SGHRS and CDR2 YFSETQ. The CDR3 extends over 13 amino acids. The CDR3 loop reads CASSTGSSYGQYF. The CDR3 region has the DNA TGCGCCAGCAGTACAGGCAGCTCCTACGGGCAGTACTTC.

This clonotype was counted many times. The chain is built from TRBV11-1 and TRBJ2-7; perhaps TRBD2 as D (6 bases). The CDR3 sequence is 15 residues long. CDR1 SGHAT and CDR2 FQDESV come from the germline V gene (reference sequence). The V end was cut by 2 bases, the J end by 2 bases, with 13 bases between. The CDR3 spells CASSLSTRETYEQYF. In DNA, the CDR3 is TGTGCCAGCAGCTTATCGACGCGGGAAACCTACGAGCAGTACTTC.